This T cell receptor beta chain was sequenced for a study of T cell responses to AZD1222 COVID-19 vaccine. Study details: Some second doses came at about 4 weeks and others at about 12 weeks; these were pooled. Study-wide points: No day 14 peak samples; only post-peak repertoires were characterized. At baseline, just a handful of AZD1222 recipients tested seropositive.

The germline V and J ends were trimmed by 4 bases and 2 bases, with 15 bases remaining between them. The CDR3 runs to 16 residues. CDR1 SGHNT and CDR2 YYREEE come from the germline V gene (reference sequence). Turning to this clone: What it binds is not known.

Clones were read by immunoSEQ multiplex PCR, and TCRdb kept only the in-frame ones, dropping some. The profile shows approximately 110,000 clones, roughly 90% of them singletons. The chain carries TRBV5-4 and TRBJ2-2; D possibly corresponds to TRBD2 (6 bases). The TCR was taken from an adult in good health. Sequenced here: peripheral blood, sampled on day 0 of AZD1222 vaccination. The CDR3 DNA reads TGTGCCAGCAGCCTGCTCGGGGGTTATAACACCGGGGAGCTGTTTTTT. Protein product: CASSLLGGYNTGELFF. Filled out from reference TRBV5-4 and TRBJ2-2, the complete variable domain reads ETGVTQSPTHLIKTRGQQVTLRCSSQSGHNTVSWYQQALGQGPQFIFQYYREEENGRGNFPPRFSGLQFPNYSSELNVNALELDDSALYLCASSLLGGYNTGELFFGEGSRLTVL.